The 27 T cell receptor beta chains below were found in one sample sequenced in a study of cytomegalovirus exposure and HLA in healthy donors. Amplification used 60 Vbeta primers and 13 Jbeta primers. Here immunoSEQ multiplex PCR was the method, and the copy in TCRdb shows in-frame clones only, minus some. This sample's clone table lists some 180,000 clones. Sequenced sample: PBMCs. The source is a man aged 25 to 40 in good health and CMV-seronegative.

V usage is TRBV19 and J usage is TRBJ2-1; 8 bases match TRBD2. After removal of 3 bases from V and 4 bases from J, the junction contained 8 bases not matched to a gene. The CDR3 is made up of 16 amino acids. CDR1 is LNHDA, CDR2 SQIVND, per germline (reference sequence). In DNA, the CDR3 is TGTGCCAGTAGTATTAATCGGGGGGGCGCATACAATGAGCAGTTCTTC. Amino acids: CASSINRGGAYNEQFF.

CDR3 in amino acids: CASRGGTGGAYEQYF. The CDR3 coding sequence is TGTGCCAGCAGAGGGGGGACAGGGGGCGCCTACGAGCAGTACTTC. This sequence joins TRBV6-6 and TRBJ2-7, with 12 positions matching TRBD1. V gave up 6 bases and J gave up 2 bases; unmatched junction bases: 5. The CDR3 extends over 15 amino acids. The V gene's germline CDR1 is MNHNY and CDR2 SVGAGI (reference sequence).

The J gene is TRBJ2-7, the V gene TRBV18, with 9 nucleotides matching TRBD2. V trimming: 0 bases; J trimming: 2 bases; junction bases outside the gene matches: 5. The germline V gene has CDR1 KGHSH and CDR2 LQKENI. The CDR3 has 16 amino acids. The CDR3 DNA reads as TGTGCCAGCTCACCACCATCTAGCGGGGAGACCTACGAGCAGTACTTC. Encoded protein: CASSPPSSGETYEQYF. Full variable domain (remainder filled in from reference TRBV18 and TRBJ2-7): NAGVMQNPRHLVRRRGQEARLRCSPMKGHSHVYWYRQLPEEGLKFMVYLQKENIIDESGMPKERFSAEFPKEGPSILRIQQVVRGDSAAYFCASSPPSSGETYEQYFGPGTRLTVT.

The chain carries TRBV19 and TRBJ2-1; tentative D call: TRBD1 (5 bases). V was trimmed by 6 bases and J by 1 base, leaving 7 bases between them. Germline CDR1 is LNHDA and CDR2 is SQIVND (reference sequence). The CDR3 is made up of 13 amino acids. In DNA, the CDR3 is TGTGCCAGTAGCGACAGTTCCTACAATGAGCAGTTCTTC. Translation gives CASSDSSYNEQFF. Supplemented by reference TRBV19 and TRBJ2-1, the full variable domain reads DGGITQSPKYLFRKEGQNVTLSCEQNLNHDAMYWYRQDPGQGLRLIYYSQIVNDFQKGDIAEGYSVSREKKESFPLTVTSAQKNPTAFYLCASSDSSYNEQFFGPGTRLTVL.

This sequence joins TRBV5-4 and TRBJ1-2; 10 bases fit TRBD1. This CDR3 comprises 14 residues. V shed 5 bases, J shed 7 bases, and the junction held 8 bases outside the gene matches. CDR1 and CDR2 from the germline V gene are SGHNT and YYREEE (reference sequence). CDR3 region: CASRGTGDFSGYTF. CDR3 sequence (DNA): TGTGCCAGCAGGGGGACAGGGGACTTCAGTGGCTACACCTTC.

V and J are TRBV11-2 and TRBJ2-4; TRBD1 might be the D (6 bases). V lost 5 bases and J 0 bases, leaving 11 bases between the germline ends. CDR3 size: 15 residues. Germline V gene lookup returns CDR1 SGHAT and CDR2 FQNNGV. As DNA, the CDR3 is TGTGCCAGCAGCCAAAGACAGGTAGCCAAAAACATTCAGTACTTC. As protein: CASSQRQVAKNIQYF.

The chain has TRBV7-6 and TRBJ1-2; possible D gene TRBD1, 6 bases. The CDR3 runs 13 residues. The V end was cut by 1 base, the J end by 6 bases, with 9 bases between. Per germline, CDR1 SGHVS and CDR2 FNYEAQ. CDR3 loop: CASSLVTGHGYTF. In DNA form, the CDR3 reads TGTGCCAGCAGCTTAGTGACAGGCCATGGCTACACCTTC.

CDR3 loop: CASSTHSGSTYEQYF. The CDR3 nucleotides read TGTGCCAGCAGCACTCATAGCGGGAGCACCTACGAGCAGTACTTC. The gene calls are TRBV9 and TRBJ2-7; 9 positions match TRBD2. V was pared by 4 bases and J by 2 bases, with 7 bases of the junction left unmatched. CDR1 and CDR2 (germline): SGDLS, YYNGEE. The CDR3 loop spans 15 amino acids.

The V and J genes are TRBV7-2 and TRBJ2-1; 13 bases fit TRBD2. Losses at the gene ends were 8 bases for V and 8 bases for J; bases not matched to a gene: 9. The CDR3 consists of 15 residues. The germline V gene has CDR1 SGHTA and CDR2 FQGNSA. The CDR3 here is CASLTTSGGAYEQFF. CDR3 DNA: TGTGCCAGCTTGACAACTAGCGGGGGGGCGTATGAGCAGTTCTTC.

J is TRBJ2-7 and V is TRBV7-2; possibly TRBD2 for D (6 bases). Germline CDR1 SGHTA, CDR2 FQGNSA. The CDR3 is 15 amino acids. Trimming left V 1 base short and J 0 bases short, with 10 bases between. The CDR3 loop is CASSLGGVSSYEQYF. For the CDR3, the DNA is TGTGCCAGCAGCTTAGGCGGGGTTAGCTCCTACGAGCAGTACTTC. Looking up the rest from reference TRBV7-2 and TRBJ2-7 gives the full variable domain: GAGVSQSPSNKVTEKGKDVELRCDPISGHTALYWYRQSLGQGLEFLIYFQGNSAPDKSGLPSDRFSAERTGGSVSTLTIQRTQQEDSAVYLCASSLGGVSSYEQYFGPGTRLTVT.

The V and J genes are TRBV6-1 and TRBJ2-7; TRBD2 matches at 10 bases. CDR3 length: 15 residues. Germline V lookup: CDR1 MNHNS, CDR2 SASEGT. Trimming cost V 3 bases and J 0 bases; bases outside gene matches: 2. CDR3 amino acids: CASSDASGSSYEQYF. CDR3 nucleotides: TGTGCCAGCAGTGACGCTAGCGGGAGCTCCTACGAGCAGTACTTC.

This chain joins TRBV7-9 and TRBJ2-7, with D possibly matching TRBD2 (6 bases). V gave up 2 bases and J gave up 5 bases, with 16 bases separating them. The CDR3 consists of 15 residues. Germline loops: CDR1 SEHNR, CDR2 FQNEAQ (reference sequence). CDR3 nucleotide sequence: TGTGCCAGCAGCTTATCAAAGGAGGGATACCACGAGCAGTACTTC. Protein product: CASSLSKEGYHEQYF.

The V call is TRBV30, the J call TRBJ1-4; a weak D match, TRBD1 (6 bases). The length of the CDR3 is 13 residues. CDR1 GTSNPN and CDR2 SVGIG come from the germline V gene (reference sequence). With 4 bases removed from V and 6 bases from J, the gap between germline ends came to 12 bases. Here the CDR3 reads CAWTRGLDEKLFF. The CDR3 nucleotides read TGTGCCTGGACTAGGGGGTTGGATGAAAAACTGTTTTTT.

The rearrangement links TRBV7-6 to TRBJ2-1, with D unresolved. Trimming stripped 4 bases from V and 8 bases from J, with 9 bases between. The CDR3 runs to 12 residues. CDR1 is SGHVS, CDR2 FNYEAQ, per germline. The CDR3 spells CASSSLPDEQFF. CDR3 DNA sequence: TGTGCCAGCAGCTCCCTCCCGGATGAGCAGTTCTTC.

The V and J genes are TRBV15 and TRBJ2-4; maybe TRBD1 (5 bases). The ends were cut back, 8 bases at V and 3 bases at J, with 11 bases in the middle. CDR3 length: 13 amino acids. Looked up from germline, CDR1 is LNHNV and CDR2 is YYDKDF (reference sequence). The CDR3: CATGRGFKNIQYF. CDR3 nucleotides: TGTGCCACCGGTAGGGGTTTCAAAAACATTCAGTACTTC.

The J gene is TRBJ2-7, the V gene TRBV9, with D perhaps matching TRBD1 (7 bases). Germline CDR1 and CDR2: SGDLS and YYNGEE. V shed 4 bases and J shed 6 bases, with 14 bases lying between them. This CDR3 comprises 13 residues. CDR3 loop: CASSIDQGGEQYF. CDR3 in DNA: TGTGCCAGCAGCATCGACCAGGGGGGCGAGCAGTACTTC.

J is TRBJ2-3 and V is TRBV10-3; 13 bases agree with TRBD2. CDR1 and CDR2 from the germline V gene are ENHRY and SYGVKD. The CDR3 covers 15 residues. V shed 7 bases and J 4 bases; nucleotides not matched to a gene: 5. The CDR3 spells CAIKLAGGPPDTQYF. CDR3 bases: TGTGCCATCAAACTAGCGGGGGGGCCTCCAGATACGCAGTATTTT.

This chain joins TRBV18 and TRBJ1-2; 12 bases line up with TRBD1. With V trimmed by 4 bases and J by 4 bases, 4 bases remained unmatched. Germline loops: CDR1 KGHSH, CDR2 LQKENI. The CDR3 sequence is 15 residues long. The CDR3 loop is CASSQGQGAIYGYTF. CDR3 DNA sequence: TGTGCCAGCTCACAGGGACAGGGGGCCATCTATGGCTACACCTTC.

CDR3 sequence: CASPGTYTGELFF. The CDR3, as DNA: TGTGCCAGCCCCGGGACTTACACCGGGGAGCTGTTTTTT. This rearrangement joins TRBV6-1 to TRBJ2-2, with D maybe TRBD2 (6 bases). Germline CDR1 reads MNHNS; CDR2 reads SASEGT. Trimming took off 8 bases at V and 3 bases at J, with 10 bases between the two ends. The CDR3 length is 13 residues.

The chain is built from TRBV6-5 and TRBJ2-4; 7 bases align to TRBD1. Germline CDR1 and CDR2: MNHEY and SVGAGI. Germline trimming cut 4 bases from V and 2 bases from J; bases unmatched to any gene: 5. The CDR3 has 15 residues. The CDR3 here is CASSLGTVTKNIQYF. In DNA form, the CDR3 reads TGTGCCAGCAGTTTAGGGACAGTCACCAAAAACATTCAGTACTTC.

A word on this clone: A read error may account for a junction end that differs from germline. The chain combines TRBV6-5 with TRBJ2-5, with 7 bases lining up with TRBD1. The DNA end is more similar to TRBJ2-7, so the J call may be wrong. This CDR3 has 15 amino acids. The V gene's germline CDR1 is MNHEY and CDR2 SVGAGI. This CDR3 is CASTLTGTASHEQYF. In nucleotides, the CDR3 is TGTGCCAGCACCTTAACCGGGACAGCCTCCCACGAGCAGTACTTC.

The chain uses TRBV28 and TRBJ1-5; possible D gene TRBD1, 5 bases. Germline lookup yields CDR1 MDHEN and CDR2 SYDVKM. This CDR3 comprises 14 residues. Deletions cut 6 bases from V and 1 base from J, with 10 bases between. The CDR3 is CASRGQPSNQPQHF. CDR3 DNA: TGTGCCAGCAGGGGGCAACCGAGCAATCAGCCCCAGCATTTT.

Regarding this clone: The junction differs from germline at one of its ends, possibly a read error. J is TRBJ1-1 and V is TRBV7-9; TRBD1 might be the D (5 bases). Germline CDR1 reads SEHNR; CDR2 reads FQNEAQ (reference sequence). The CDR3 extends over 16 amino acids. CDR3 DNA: TGTGCCAGCAGCTTAGTGGGGGGGGAAGGGAACGCTGAAGCTTTCTTT. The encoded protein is CASSLVGGEGNAEAFF.

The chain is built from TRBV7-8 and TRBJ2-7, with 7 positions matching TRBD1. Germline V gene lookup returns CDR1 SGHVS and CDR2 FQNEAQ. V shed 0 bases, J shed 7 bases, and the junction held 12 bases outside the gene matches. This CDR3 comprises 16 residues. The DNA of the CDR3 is TGTGCCAGCAGCTTAGCCACCAGGGGGAGAACACGAGAGCAGTACTTC. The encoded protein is CASSLATRGRTREQYF.

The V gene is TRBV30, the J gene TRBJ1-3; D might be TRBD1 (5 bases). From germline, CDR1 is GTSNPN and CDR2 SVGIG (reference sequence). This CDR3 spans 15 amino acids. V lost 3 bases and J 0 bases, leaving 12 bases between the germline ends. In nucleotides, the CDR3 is TGTGCCTGGAGCCCAGGGAGGGGCTCTGGAAACACCATATATTTT. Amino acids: CAWSPGRGSGNTIYF. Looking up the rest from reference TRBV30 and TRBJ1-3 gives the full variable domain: SQTIHQWPATLVQPVGSPLSLECTVEGTSNPNLYWYRQAAGRGLQLLFYSVGIGQISSEVPQNLSASRPQDRQFILSSKKLLLSDSGFYLCAWSPGRGSGNTIYFGEGSWLTVV.

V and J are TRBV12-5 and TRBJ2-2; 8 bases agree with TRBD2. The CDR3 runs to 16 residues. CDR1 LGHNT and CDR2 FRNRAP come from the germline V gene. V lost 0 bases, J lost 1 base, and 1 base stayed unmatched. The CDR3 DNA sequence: TGTGCTAGTGGTTTGGTCCGGGGGGGGAACACCGGGGAGCTGTTTTTT. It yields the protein CASGLVRGGNTGELFF.

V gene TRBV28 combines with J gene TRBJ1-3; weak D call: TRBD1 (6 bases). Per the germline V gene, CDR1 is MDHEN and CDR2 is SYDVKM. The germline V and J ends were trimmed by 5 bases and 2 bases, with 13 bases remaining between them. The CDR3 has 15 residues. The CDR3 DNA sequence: TGTGCCAGCAGTCTCCGGGACATAGCTGGAAACACCATATATTTT. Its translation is CASSLRDIAGNTIYF.